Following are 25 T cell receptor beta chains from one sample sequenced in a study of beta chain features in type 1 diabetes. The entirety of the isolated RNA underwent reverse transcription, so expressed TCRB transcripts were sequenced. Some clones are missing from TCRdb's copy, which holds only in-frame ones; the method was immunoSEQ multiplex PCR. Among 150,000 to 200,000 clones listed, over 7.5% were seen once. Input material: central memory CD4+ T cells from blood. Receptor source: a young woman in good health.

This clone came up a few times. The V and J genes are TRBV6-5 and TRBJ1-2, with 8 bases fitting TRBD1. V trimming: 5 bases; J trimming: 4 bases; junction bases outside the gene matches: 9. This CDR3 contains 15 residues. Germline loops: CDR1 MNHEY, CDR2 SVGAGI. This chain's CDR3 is CASSLGQGTSYGYTF. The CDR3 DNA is TGTGCCAGCAGTCTTGGACAGGGCACCTCCTATGGCTACACCTTC.

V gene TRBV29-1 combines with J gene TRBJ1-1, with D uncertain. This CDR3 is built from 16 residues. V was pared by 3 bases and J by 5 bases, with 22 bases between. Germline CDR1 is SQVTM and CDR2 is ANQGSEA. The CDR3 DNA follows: TGCAGCGTTGATTCCCAATCGTCGGGGTTGAGAACTGAAGCTTTCTTT. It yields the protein CSVDSQSSGLRTEAFF.

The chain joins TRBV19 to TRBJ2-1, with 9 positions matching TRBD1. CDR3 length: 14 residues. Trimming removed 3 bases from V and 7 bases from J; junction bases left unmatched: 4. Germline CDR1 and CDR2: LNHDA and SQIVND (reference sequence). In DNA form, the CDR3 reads TGTGCCAGTAGTATGGGACAGGGTAGTAATGAGCAGTTCTTC. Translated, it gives CASSMGQGSNEQFF.

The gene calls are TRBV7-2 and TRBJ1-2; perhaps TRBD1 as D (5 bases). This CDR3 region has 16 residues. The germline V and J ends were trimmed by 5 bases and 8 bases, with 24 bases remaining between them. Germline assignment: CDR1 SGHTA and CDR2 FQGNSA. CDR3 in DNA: TGTGCCAGCAGCCCGTACCAAGGGGTTTGGGGCGGAGGCTACACCTTC. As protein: CASSPYQGVWGGGYTF.

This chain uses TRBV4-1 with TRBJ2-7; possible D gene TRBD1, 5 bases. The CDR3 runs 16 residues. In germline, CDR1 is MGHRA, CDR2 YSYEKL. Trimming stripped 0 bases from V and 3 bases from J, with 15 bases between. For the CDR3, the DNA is TGCGCCAGCAGCCAAGATCGCGCCAGGGAAGGCTACGAGCAGTACTTC. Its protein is CASSQDRAREGYEQYF.

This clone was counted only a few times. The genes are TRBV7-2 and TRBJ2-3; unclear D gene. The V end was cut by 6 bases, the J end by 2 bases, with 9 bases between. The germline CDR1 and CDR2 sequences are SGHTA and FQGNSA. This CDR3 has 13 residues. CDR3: CASSAEVTDTQYF. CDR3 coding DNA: TGTGCCAGCAGTGCCGAGGTCACAGATACGCAGTATTTT. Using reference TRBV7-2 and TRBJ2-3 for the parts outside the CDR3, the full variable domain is GAGVSQSPSNKVTEKGKDVELRCDPISGHTALYWYRQSLGQGLEFLIYFQGNSAPDKSGLPSDRFSAERTGGSVSTLTIQRTQQEDSAVYLCASSAEVTDTQYFGPGTRLTVL.

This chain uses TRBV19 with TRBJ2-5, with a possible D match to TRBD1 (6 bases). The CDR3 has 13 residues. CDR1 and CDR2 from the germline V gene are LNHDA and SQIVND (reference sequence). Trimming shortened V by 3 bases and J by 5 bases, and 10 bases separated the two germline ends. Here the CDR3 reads CASSIRGFETQYF. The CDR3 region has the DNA TGTGCCAGTAGTATTAGGGGGTTTGAGACCCAGTACTTC.

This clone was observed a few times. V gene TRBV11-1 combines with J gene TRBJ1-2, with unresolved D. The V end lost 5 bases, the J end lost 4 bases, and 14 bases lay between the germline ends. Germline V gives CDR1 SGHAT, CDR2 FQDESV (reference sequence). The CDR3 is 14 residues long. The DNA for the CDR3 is TGTGCCAGCAGCCCCTCTGGCCTCCTCTATGGCTACACCTTC. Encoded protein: CASSPSGLLYGYTF.

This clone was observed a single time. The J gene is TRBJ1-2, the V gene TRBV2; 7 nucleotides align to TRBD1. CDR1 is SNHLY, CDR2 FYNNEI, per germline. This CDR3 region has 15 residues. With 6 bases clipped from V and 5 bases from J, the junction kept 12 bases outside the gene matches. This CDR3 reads CASRGTGATTYGYTF. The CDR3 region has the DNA TGTGCCAGCAGAGGTACAGGGGCCACTACGTATGGCTACACCTTC.

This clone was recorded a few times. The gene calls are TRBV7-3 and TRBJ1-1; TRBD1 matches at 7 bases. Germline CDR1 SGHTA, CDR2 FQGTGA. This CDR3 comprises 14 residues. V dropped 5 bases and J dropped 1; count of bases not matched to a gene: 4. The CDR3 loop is CASSQGQANTEAFF. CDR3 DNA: TGTGCCAGCAGCCAAGGACAGGCGAACACTGAAGCTTTCTTT.

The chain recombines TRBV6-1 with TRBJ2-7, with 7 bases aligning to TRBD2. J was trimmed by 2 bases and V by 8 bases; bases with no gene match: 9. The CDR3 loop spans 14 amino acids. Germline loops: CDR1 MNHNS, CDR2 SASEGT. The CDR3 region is CASWGGALTYEQYF. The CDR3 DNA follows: TGTGCCAGCTGGGGAGGGGCCCTTACCTACGAGCAGTACTTC.

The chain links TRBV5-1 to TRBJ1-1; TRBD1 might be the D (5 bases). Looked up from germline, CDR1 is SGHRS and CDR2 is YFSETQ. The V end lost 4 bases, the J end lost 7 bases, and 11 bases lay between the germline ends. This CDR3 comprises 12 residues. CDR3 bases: TGCGCCAGCAGCCTCCTCGGGGGTGAAGCTTTCTTT. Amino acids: CASSLLGGEAFF.

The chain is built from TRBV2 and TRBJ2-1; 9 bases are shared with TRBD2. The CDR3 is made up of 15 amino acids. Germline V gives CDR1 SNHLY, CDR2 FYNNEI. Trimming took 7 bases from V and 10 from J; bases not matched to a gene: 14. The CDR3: CASMASGVLLGEQFF. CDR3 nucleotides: TGTGCCAGCATGGCTAGCGGGGTACTTTTGGGCGAGCAGTTCTTC.

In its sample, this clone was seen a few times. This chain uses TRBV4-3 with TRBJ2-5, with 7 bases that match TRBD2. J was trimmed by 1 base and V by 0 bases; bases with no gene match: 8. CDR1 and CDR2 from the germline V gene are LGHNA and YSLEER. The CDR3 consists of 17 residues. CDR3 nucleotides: TGCGCCAGCAGCCAAGATCCCTTGCGGGGGTCCCAAGAGACCCAGTACTTC. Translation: CASSQDPLRGSQETQYF.

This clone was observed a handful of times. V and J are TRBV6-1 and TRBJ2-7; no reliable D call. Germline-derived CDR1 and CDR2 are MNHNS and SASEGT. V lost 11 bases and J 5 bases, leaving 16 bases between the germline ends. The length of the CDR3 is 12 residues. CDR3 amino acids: CAAERSVHEQYF. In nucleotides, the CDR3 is TGTGCCGCCGAGCGCAGCGTTCACGAGCAGTACTTC.

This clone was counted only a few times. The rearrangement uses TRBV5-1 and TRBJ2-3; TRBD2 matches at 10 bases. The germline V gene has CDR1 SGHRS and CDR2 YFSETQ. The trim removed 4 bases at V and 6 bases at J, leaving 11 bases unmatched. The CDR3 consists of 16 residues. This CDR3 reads CASSRGPLAGPDTQYF. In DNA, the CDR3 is TGCGCCAGCAGCCGGGGACCACTAGCGGGACCCGATACGCAGTATTTT. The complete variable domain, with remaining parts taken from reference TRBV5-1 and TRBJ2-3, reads KAGVTQTPRYLIKTRGQQVTLSCSPISGHRSVSWYQQTPGQGLQFLFEYFSETQRNKGNFPGRFSGRQFSNSRSEMNVSTLELGDSALYLCASSRGPLAGPDTQYFGPGTRLTVL.

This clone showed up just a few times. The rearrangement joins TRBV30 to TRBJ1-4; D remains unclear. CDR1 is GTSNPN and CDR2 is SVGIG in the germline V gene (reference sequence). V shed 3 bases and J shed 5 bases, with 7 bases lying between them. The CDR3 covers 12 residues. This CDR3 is CAWSVSNEKLFF. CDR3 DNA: TGTGCCTGGAGCGTATCCAATGAAAAACTGTTTTTT. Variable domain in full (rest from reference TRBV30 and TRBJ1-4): SQTIHQWPATLVQPVGSPLSLECTVEGTSNPNLYWYRQAAGRGLQLLFYSVGIGQISSEVPQNLSASRPQDRQFILSSKKLLLSDSGFYLCAWSVSNEKLFFGSGTQLSVL.

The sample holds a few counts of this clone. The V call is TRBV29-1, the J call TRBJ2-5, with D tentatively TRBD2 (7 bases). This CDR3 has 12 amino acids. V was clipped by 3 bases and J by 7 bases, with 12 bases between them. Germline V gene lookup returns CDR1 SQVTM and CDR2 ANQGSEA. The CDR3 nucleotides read TGCAGCGTTGAGCAGGGAGGGGGGACCCAGTACTTC. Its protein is CSVEQGGGTQYF.

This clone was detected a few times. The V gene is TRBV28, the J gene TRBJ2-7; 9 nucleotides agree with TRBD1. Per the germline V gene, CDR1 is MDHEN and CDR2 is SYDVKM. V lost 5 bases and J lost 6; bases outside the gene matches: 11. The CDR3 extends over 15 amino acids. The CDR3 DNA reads TGTGCCAGCAGTCCACCGGGACAGGGTCGAGGCGAGCAGTACTTC. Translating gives CASSPPGQGRGEQYF.

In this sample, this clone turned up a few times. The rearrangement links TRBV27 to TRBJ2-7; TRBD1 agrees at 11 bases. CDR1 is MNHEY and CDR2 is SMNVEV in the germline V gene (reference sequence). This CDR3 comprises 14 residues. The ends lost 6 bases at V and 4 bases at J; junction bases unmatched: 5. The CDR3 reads CASSRTGGGYEQYF. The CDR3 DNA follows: TGTGCCAGCAGCCGGACAGGGGGCGGGTACGAGCAGTACTTC.

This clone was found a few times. CDR3 region: CASSPGAGIGEAFF. For the CDR3, the DNA is TGTGCCAGCTCACCAGGAGCGGGTATAGGTGAAGCTTTCTTT. The chain joins TRBV18 to TRBJ1-1, with D unresolved. CDR1 KGHSH and CDR2 LQKENI come from the germline V gene. This CDR3 is built from 14 residues. Trimming removed 2 bases at V and 7 bases at J, with 14 bases between.

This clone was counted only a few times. CDR3 loop: CASSAQGISYNSPLHF. In DNA, the CDR3 is TGTGCCAGCAGCGCGCAGGGGATATCCTATAATTCACCCCTCCACTTT. The rearrangement joins TRBV7-6 to TRBJ1-6; maybe TRBD1 (6 bases). The CDR3 has 16 amino acids. Per the germline V gene, CDR1 is SGHVS and CDR2 is FNYEAQ. Trimming removed 5 bases at V and 1 base at J, with 12 bases between.

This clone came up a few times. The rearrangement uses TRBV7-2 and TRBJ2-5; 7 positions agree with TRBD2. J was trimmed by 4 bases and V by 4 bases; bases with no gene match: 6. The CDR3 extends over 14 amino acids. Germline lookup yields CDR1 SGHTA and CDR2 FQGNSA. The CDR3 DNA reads TGTGCCAGCAGCTGGACTAGTGGGGTAGAGACCCAGTACTTC. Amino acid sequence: CASSWTSGVETQYF. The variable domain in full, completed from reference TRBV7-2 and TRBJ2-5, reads GAGVSQSPSNKVTEKGKDVELRCDPISGHTALYWYRQSLGQGLEFLIYFQGNSAPDKSGLPSDRFSAERTGGSVSTLTIQRTQQEDSAVYLCASSWTSGVETQYFGPGTRLLVL.

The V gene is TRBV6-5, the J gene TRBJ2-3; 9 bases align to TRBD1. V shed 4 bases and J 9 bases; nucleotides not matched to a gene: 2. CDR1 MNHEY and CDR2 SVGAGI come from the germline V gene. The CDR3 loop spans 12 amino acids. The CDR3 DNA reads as TGTGCCAGCAGTTGGGACAGGGCCACGCAGTATTTT. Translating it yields CASSWDRATQYF.

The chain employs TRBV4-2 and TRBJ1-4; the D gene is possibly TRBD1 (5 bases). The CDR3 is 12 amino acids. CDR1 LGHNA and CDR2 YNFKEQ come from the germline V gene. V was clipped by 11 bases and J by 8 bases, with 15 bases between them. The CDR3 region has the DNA TGTGCCGCAGGAGGGGCGAGGGAAAAACTGTTTTTT. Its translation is CAAGGAREKLFF.